This is a list of T cell receptor beta chains from one sample in a study of shared clonotypes between healthy human individuals. Profiling relied on immunoSEQ multiplex PCR, and the TCRdb table lists in-frame clones only, not all of them. The sample includes 2.3 million or so clones, over 85% of them seen just once. Material for sequencing was naive CD4+ T cells from PBMCs. The source is a man aged 18 to 29 in good health. Some clones in this sample may be carry-over from other donors' samples. The CDR3 runs from the conserved cysteine through the conserved F or W. The order of the fields is clone size, CDR3 length, J gene, V gene, D gene, CDR3 DNA, CDR3 protein. The D gene is left open where the match is weak. Clone size, where shown, is once, few, many, or a class for clones that have expanded.

-	15	TRBJ1-3	TRBV6-5	-	TGTGCCAGCAGTTCCACAAGAACATCTGGAAACACCATATATTTT	CASSSTRTSGNTIYF
-	12	TRBJ1-2	TRBV5-5	-	TGTGCCAGCAGCCTCCAGGGAGGAAGGGCGCACTTC	CASSLQGGRAHF
-	15	TRBJ2-7	TRBV5-4	-	TGTGCCAGCAGCGTACCGGGACGGATTCCCTACGAGCAGTACTTC	CASSVPGRIPYEQYF
-	13	TRBJ1-6	TRBV2	-	TGTGCCAGCAGTGAACAGGAGGGTTCACCCCTCCACTTT	CASSEQEGSPLHF
-	14	TRBJ2-3	TRBV27	-	TGTGCCAGCAGTTTTTCTGGGCGGTCAGATACGCAGTATTTT	CASSFSGRSDTQYF
-	18	TRBJ2-1	TRBV7-3	TRBD2	TGTGCCAGCAGCTTATTGCCCACCGGGACTAGCGGGAACAATGAGCAGTTCTTC	CASSLLPTGTSGNNEQFF
-	13	TRBJ1-5	TRBV28	-	TGTGCCAGCAGTTTAGGCAGGGGTCAGCCCCAGCATTTT	CASSLGRGQPQHF
-	15	TRBJ2-5	TRBV6-5	-	TGTGCCAGCAGCAACTCCGGGACCAGACAAGAGACCCAGTACTTC	CASSNSGTRQETQYF
-	13	TRBJ1-1	TRBV7-9	-	TGTGCCAGCAGACGAAACAGGGACACTGAAGCTTTCTTT	CASRRNRDTEAFF
-	15	TRBJ2-1	TRBV28	-	TGTGCCAGCAGTCCTGGTCAGAGGATCTACAATGAGCAGTTCTTC	CASSPGQRIYNEQFF
-	22	TRBJ2-7	TRBV5-1	-	TGCGCCAGCAGTATGCAGTTCGGGCAGCTTGCAGGTTCGCTAGCCCAGCTACGAGGGCAGTACTTC	CASSMQFGQLAGSLAQLRGQYF
-	13	TRBJ1-4	TRBV5-1	TRBD1	TGCGCCAGCAGTGCAGGGGGCGGTGAAAAACTGTTTTTT	CASSAGGGEKLFF
few	12	TRBJ1-4	TRBV28	TRBD1	TGTGCCAGCAGTTTAACTCCACAGGGGATGTTTTTT	CASSLTPQGMFF
-	18	TRBJ1-4	TRBV5-1	TRBD1	TGCGCCAGCAGCGTGGGACAGGGAGACTATGCAACTAATGAAAAACTGTTTTTT	CASSVGQGDYATNEKLFF
-	13	TRBJ1-5	TRBV30	TRBD1	TGTGCCTGGAGTCCGGACAGGGACCAGCCCCAGCATTTT	CAWSPDRDQPQHF
-	15	TRBJ2-3	TRBV10-3	TRBD2	TGTGCCATCAGTTTTGGACTAGCGGCGCCAGATACGCAGTATTTT	CAISFGLAAPDTQYF
-	13	TRBJ1-2	TRBV5-6	-	TGTGCCAGCAGCTTACGGGCAGCCTATGGCTACACCTTC	CASSLRAAYGYTF
-	16	TRBJ2-5	TRBV29-1	-	TGCAGCGTTGCCGGTCCTACTCGAGAGCGACAAGAGACCCAGTACTTC	CSVAGPTRERQETQYF
few	13	TRBJ1-1	TRBV13	-	TGTGCCAGCAGCCCACGGCCGGACACTGAAGCTTTCTTT	CASSPRPDTEAFF
-	14	TRBJ1-1	TRBV6-1	TRBD1	TGTGCCAGCAGACTGACAGGGGGGAACACTGAAGCTTTCTTT	CASRLTGGNTEAFF